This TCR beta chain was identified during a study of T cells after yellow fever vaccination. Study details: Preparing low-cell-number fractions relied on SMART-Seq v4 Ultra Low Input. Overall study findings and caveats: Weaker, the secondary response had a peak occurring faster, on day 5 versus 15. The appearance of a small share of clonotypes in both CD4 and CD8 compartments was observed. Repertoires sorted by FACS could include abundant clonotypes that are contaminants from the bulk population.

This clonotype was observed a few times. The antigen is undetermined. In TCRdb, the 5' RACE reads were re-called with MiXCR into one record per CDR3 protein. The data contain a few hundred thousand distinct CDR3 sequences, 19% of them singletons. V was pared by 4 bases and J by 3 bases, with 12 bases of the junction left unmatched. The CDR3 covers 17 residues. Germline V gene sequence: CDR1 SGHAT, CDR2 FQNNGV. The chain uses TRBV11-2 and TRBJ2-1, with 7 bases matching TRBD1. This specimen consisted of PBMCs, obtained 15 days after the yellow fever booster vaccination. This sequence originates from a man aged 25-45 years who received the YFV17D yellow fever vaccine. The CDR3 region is CASSSRDLGQSYNEQFF. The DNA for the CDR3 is TGTGCCAGCAGCTCAAGGGACCTGGGACAGAGCTACAATGAGCAGTTCTTC.